This T cell receptor beta chain stems from a study of Ad26.COV2.S vaccination and SARS-CoV-2 variants. At the level of the study: Enrollment placed the donor in the COV1001 Ad26.COV2.S trial arm. Study-wide results and caveats: Vaccinees reportedly had broad spike-specific CD8+ and CD4+ T cell responses. Recipients of either vaccine or placebo displayed similar breadth of non-spike TCRs.

The method was immunoSEQ multiplex PCR; TCRdb's version includes in-frame clones alone and lacks a portion of them. Altogether 400,000 to 450,000 clones are present, 80% to 95% being singletons, with the ten largest covering over 9%. Trimming cost V 2 bases and J 0 bases, with 10 bases left between them. CDR1 and CDR2 from the germline V gene are SGHTA and FQGNSA. The CDR3 contains 15 residues. The treatment: approximately 18 received Ad26.COV2.S at low or high dose, single or two shots; about five received placebo; per-sample allocation not given. On day 63 after the first injection, vaccine and placebo recipients gave samples. Comment on this clone: Its target is not known.

The chain couples TRBV7-2 to TRBJ1-2; D remains ambiguous. The material sequenced was peripheral blood, taken in a trial of Ad26.COV2.S vaccine versus placebo. The clonotype comes from a person between 18 and 65 years old who received the Ad26.COV2.S COVID-19 vaccine or a placebo. As DNA, the CDR3 is TGTGCCAGCAGCTTATTTGGAGGAACTAACTATGGCTACACCTTC. Translating gives CASSLFGGTNYGYTF.